One T cell receptor (beta chain) is described in this entry. The same CDR3 arises from other DNA sequences in this sample as well. The data are from a study of memory CD4+ T cells and cytomegalovirus serostatus. V lost 0 bases, J lost 2 bases, and 2 bases lay in between. This CDR3 is built from 13 residues. Germline values: CDR1 SGHTA, CDR2 FQGTGA. Generated by immunoSEQ multiplex PCR, the TCRdb table keeps only in-frame clones and is missing some. This table holds 46,000 or so clones, around four fifths found once. The sort gate was single viable CD3+CD4+CD8-CD45RO+ cells for memory CD4+ T cells. The chain couples TRBV7-3 to TRBJ2-1; no definite D call. The sequenced material came from memory CD4+ T cells from blood. This clonotype originated in an adult in good health and CMV-seronegative. The chain's CDR3 is CASSLTAYNEQFF. In nucleotides, the CDR3 is TGTGCCAGCAGCTTAACAGCCTACAATGAGCAGTTCTTC.